This TCR beta chain was recorded in a study of T cells in Graves' hyperthyroidism and ophthalmopathy. The germline V and J ends were trimmed by 7 bases and 1 base, with 7 bases remaining between them. In germline, CDR1 is SNHLY, CDR2 FYNNEI. CDR3 length equals 12 residues. This clonotype was observed a few times. TCR beta CDR3 regions were amplified from RNA transcripts. The study used the HTBI primer set for a first-round RT-PCR of the TCR CDR3. Using its own MiXCR run on the multiplex PCR reads, TCRdb lists one record per CDR3 protein. The sample shows 500,000 to 600,000 distinct CDR3 sequences, 46% of them seen only once.

The rearrangement links TRBV2 to TRBJ1-1; no definite D call. The clonotype originates from an adult woman with Graves' disease, either hyperthyroidism or ophthalmopathy (not recorded which). The specimen sequenced was peripheral blood or thyroid tissue (not recorded which). The CDR3 DNA is TGTGCCAGCACCGTAGAGAACACTGAAGCTTTCTTT. This encodes CASTVENTEAFF.